One and the same sample provided the 32 T cell receptor beta chains below, sequenced in a study of circulating and synovial CD4+ cells in juvenile arthritis. Data came from immunoSEQ multiplex PCR; TCRdb stores just in-frame clones and leaves some out. The sample records roughly 33,000 clones, roughly 96% being singletons. Sequencing used CD4+ T cells from blood. Receptors originate from a human donor with juvenile idiopathic arthritis.

This clone has just one count. This chain joins TRBV6-5 and TRBJ2-5; 12 bases are a match to TRBD1. Germline V gene sequence: CDR1 MNHEY, CDR2 SVGAGI. CDR3 length: 16 residues. V dropped 3 bases and J dropped 7; count of bases not matched to a gene: 9. CDR3 protein: CASSYGGTGGVGTQYF. CDR3 in DNA: TGTGCCAGCAGTTATGGAGGGACAGGGGGCGTCGGGACCCAGTACTTC.

V and J are TRBV5-5 and TRBJ2-3, with D possibly matching TRBD2 (5 bases). The CDR3 has 15 residues. Trimming cost V 1 base and J 2 bases, with 11 bases left between them. The germline V gene encodes CDR1 SGHKS and CDR2 YYEKEE (reference sequence). The CDR3: CASSLFELATDTQYF. The CDR3 DNA sequence: TGTGCCAGCAGCTTGTTTGAGCTAGCCACAGATACGCAGTATTTT.

This chain uses TRBV7-2 with TRBJ2-1; the D gene is possibly TRBD1 (5 bases). The ends were cut back, 3 bases at V and 9 bases at J, with 21 bases in the middle. Germline-derived CDR1 and CDR2 are SGHTA and FQGNSA. The length of the CDR3 is 16 residues. CDR3: CASSFSGGAAGGEQFF. The CDR3 region has the DNA TGTGCCAGCAGCTTCTCAGGTGGGGCCGCCGGCGGTGAGCAGTTCTTC.

The rearrangement joins TRBV7-2 to TRBJ2-1; maybe TRBD2 (5 bases). V was pared by 2 bases and J by 6 bases, with 8 bases between. Germline loops: CDR1 SGHTA, CDR2 FQGNSA. CDR3 length: 13 residues. In DNA form, the CDR3 reads TGTGCCAGCAGCTTAACACTAGGCAATGAGCAGTTCTTC. Its protein product is CASSLTLGNEQFF. The variable domain in full, with the rest retrieved from reference TRBV7-2 and TRBJ2-1, is GAGVSQSPSNKVTEKGKDVELRCDPISGHTALYWYRQSLGQGLEFLIYFQGNSAPDKSGLPSDRFSAERTGGSVSTLTIQRTQQEDSAVYLCASSLTLGNEQFFGPGTRLTVL.

The chain has TRBV7-3 and TRBJ2-3, with D maybe TRBD2 (5 bases). Trimming removed 3 bases at V and 0 bases at J, with 19 bases between. CDR3 length equals 18 residues. CDR1 is SGHTA, CDR2 FQGTGA, per germline. CDR3 in DNA: TGTGCCAGCAGCTTGGGCGCCCCCCGGACGGGGAGCACAGATACGCAGTATTTT. This codes for CASSLGAPRTGSTDTQYF.

This chain joins TRBV27 and TRBJ2-2; 7 nucleotides align to TRBD1. Germline V gene lookup returns CDR1 MNHEY and CDR2 SMNVEV (reference sequence). This CDR3 is built from 17 residues. After removal of 5 bases from V and 5 bases from J, the junction contained 14 bases not matched to a gene. The DNA for the CDR3 is TGTGCCAGCAGTCCTTACCCGACAGGGCGATGGACCGGGGAGCTGTTTTTT. Protein: CASSPYPTGRWTGELFF.

The V call is TRBV5-4, the J call TRBJ2-1, with unresolved D. CDR1 is SGHNT, CDR2 YYREEE, per germline (reference sequence). Trimming took 5 bases from V and 0 from J, leaving 9 bases between them. This CDR3 has 14 residues. CDR3 nucleotide sequence: TGTGCCAGCAGTCCTAGGAGCTCCTACAATGAGCAGTTCTTC. It specifies CASSPRSSYNEQFF.

The chain is built from TRBV6-5 and TRBJ1-2; D might be TRBD1 (6 bases). Germline V gene data show CDR1 as MNHEY and CDR2 as SVGAGI. This CDR3 contains 15 residues. Trimming took off 6 bases at V and 3 bases at J, with 17 bases between the two ends. CDR3 loop: CASRIRGALDYGYTF. The CDR3 region has the DNA TGTGCCAGCAGAATACGGGGGGCGCTTGACTATGGCTACACCTTC.

The chain couples TRBV28 to TRBJ1-5, with D tentatively TRBD1 (6 bases). Trimming shortened V by 6 bases and J by 2 bases, and 11 bases separated the two germline ends. CDR3 length: 14 residues. From germline, CDR1 is MDHEN and CDR2 SYDVKM. The CDR3 region is CASSPDSRNQPQHF. CDR3 DNA: TGTGCCAGCAGCCCGGACAGCCGCAATCAGCCCCAGCATTTT. The full variable domain, in which reference TRBV28 and TRBJ1-5 provide the parts outside the CDR3, is DVKVTQSSRYLVKRTGEKVFLECVQDMDHENMFWYRQDPGLGLRLIYFSYDVKMKEKGDIPEGYSVSREKKERFSLILESASTNQTSMYLCASSPDSRNQPQHFGDGTRLSIL.

The chain recombines TRBV30 with TRBJ1-1, with D unresolved. Germline loops: CDR1 GTSNPN, CDR2 SVGIG (reference sequence). Trimming left V 0 bases short and J 4 bases short, with 9 bases between. The CDR3 contains 13 residues. The CDR3 is CAWSVSVSTEAFF. DNA of the CDR3: TGTGCCTGGAGTGTGTCTGTCTCCACTGAAGCTTTCTTT.

V and J are TRBV4-2 and TRBJ1-4; 7 positions match TRBD1. The CDR3 runs 14 residues. Germline V gene data show CDR1 as LGHNA and CDR2 as YNFKEQ. V lost 6 bases and J lost 2; bases outside the gene matches: 3. CDR3 nucleotide sequence: TGTGCCAGCAGTACGGGACAGACTAATGAAAAACTGTTTTTT. It yields the protein CASSTGQTNEKLFF.

J is TRBJ2-1 and V is TRBV13; possible D gene TRBD2, 5 bases. Between the trimmed V and J ends, which lost 4 bases and 0 bases, there was a span of 13 bases. The CDR3 consists of 16 residues. The V gene's germline CDR1 is PRHDT and CDR2 FYEKMQ (reference sequence). The CDR3: CASSSRVGSSYNEQFF. DNA for the CDR3: TGTGCCAGCAGCTCGCGGGTGGGGAGCTCCTACAATGAGCAGTTCTTC.

The chain couples TRBV6-5 to TRBJ1-6; no firm D call. The germline V and J ends were trimmed by 6 bases and 14 bases, with 14 bases remaining between them. This CDR3 region has 12 residues. Germline values: CDR1 MNHEY, CDR2 SVGAGI. CDR3 residues: CASSPSRLTLHF. The DNA of the CDR3 is TGTGCCAGCAGCCCCTCGAGGTTGACCCTCCACTTT.

The J gene is TRBJ2-6, the V gene TRBV18; tentatively, D is TRBD2 (5 bases). Trimming cost V 3 bases and J 3 bases, with 15 bases left between them. The CDR3 is 17 amino acids. Germline lookup yields CDR1 KGHSH and CDR2 LQKENI. The CDR3, as DNA: TGTGCCAGCTCACCCCCCTCGCGGGTTTTTGGGGCCAACGTCCTGACTTTC. Translated, it gives CASSPPSRVFGANVLTF.

The chain joins TRBV29-1 to TRBJ2-1; 9 bases are shared with TRBD2. The V gene end was trimmed by 4 bases and the J gene end by 12 bases; junction bases not matched to a gene: 22. Germline assignment: CDR1 SQVTM and CDR2 ANQGSEA. The length of the CDR3 is 17 residues. The CDR3 DNA reads TGCAGCGTTGCCCCCCCGAGGGCTAGCGGGATAGAGGGAGGGCAGTTCTTC. The encoded protein is CSVAPPRASGIEGGQFF.

The chain joins TRBV4-3 to TRBJ1-3; no definite D call. The CDR3 totals 13 residues. In germline, CDR1 is LGHNA, CDR2 YSLEER. V lost 4 bases to trimming and J lost 7 bases, with 11 bases between them. DNA of the CDR3: TGCGCCAGCAGCCCTGGCCAGAGGAACACCATATATTTT. Translating it yields CASSPGQRNTIYF.

The chain has TRBV28 and TRBJ2-7; 7 bases are a match to TRBD1. J was trimmed by 1 base and V by 3 bases; bases with no gene match: 6. The CDR3 runs 15 residues. Germline values: CDR1 MDHEN, CDR2 SYDVKM. CDR3 sequence (DNA): TGTGCCAGCAGTTTTTCGGCACAGGGGTCCTACGAGCAGTACTTC. Protein sequence: CASSFSAQGSYEQYF.

The gene calls are TRBV4-1 and TRBJ2-1; TRBD2 might be the D (5 bases). There are 16 residues in the CDR3. Trimming shortened V by 4 bases and J by 2 bases, and 15 bases separated the two germline ends. The germline CDR1 and CDR2 sequences are MGHRA and YSYEKL. This CDR3 reads CASSPGLTSTYNEQFF. CDR3 coding DNA: TGCGCCAGCAGCCCCGGACTCACGTCGACCTACAATGAGCAGTTCTTC.

The chain recombines TRBV4-3 with TRBJ2-1, with TRBD2 as a possible D gene (6 bases). V lost 0 bases and J 0 bases, leaving 15 bases between the germline ends. The CDR3 extends over 18 amino acids. Germline CDR1 is LGHNA and CDR2 is YSLEER. The CDR3, as DNA: TGCGCCAGCAGCCAAGATAGGATTGGACTAAGCTCCTACAATGAGCAGTTCTTC. Translation: CASSQDRIGLSSYNEQFF.

This chain joins TRBV6-1 and TRBJ1-1; 8 nucleotides agree with TRBD1. Germline assignment: CDR1 MNHNS and CDR2 SASEGT. Trimming took 3 bases from V and 1 from J; bases not matched to a gene: 4. The CDR3 length is 15 residues. The CDR3 loop reads CASSEDRVRNTEAFF. The CDR3 DNA reads as TGTGCCAGCAGTGAGGACAGGGTTAGGAACACTGAAGCTTTCTTT.

The gene calls are TRBV19 and TRBJ1-5; no definite D call. Per germline, CDR1 LNHDA and CDR2 SQIVND (reference sequence). The CDR3 extends over 15 amino acids. The germline V and J ends were trimmed by 3 bases and 0 bases, with 9 bases remaining between them. CDR3 coding DNA: TGTGCCAGTAGTATTAGCAGTTATAGCAATCAGCCCCAGCATTTT. It specifies CASSISSYSNQPQHF.

The chain has TRBV5-4 and TRBJ1-2, with D uncertain. Germline CDR1 is SGHNT and CDR2 is YYREEE (reference sequence). V was pared by 4 bases and J by 3 bases, with 10 bases between. CDR3 length: 13 residues. The CDR3 region has the DNA TGTGCCAGCAGCGAACCGGGGTACTATGGCTACACCTTC. It specifies CASSEPGYYGYTF.

This clone has just a few counts. Compared with germline, one end of the junction differs, possibly owing to a read error. J is TRBJ2-1 and V is TRBV19; TRBD2 is a possible D gene (5 bases). The CDR3 consists of 15 residues. Germline CDR1 and CDR2: LNHDA and SQIVND (reference sequence). The CDR3 DNA follows: TGTGCGAGTAGGGTCGGGATTGGGTCCTACAATGAGCAGTTCTTC. Protein product: CASRVGIGSYNEQFF.

The rearrangement links TRBV5-5 to TRBJ1-2; D is perhaps TRBD1 (5 bases). CDR3 size: 13 residues. V lost 0 bases, J lost 4 bases, and 7 bases lay in between. In germline, CDR1 is SGHKS, CDR2 YYEKEE (reference sequence). DNA for the CDR3: TGTGCCAGCAGCTTGGGGGGCGGCTATGGCTACACCTTC. This encodes CASSLGGGYGYTF.

The rearrangement uses TRBV6-5 and TRBJ2-7, with 12 bases lining up with TRBD1. The V segment lost 6 bases and the J segment 9 bases; nucleotides outside the gene matches: 3. This CDR3 comprises 12 residues. CDR1 MNHEY and CDR2 SVGAGI come from the germline V gene. The CDR3 loop reads CASRGGQGAQYF. The CDR3 nucleotides read TGTGCCAGCAGGGGGGGACAGGGGGCGCAGTACTTC.

This chain links TRBV7-2 with TRBJ1-5, with a weak D call TRBD1 (5 bases). V was shortened by 5 bases and J by 0 bases, with 14 bases between the two germline ends. CDR3 length equals 16 residues. Germline lookup yields CDR1 SGHTA and CDR2 FQGNSA. The CDR3 bases are TGTGCCAGCAGCGGGGACGGAGGGGTTAGCAATCAGCCCCAGCATTTT. This gives the protein CASSGDGGVSNQPQHF.

This chain joins TRBV10-3 and TRBJ2-7; 7 bases are a match to TRBD1. The CDR3 has 17 residues. From germline, CDR1 is ENHRY and CDR2 SYGVKD. With V trimmed by 2 bases and J by 0 bases, 10 bases remained unmatched. The CDR3 DNA sequence: TGTGCCATCAGTGAGCCGCTCAAGGGGGCCAGCTCCTACGAGCAGTACTTC. This codes for CAISEPLKGASSYEQYF.

V and J are TRBV27 and TRBJ2-1; TRBD2 matches 13 bases. CDR1 is MNHEY and CDR2 is SMNVEV in the germline V gene (reference sequence). Germline trimming cut 5 bases from V and 9 bases from J; bases unmatched to any gene: 10. The CDR3 has 16 amino acids. In DNA, the CDR3 is TGTGCCAGCAGTGTGACTAGCGGGGGGCCCAGGGCTGAGCAGTTCTTC. Encoded protein: CASSVTSGGPRAEQFF.

The V and J genes are TRBV19 and TRBJ2-1; no clear D. Trimming shortened V by 3 bases and J by 10 bases, and 7 bases separated the two germline ends. CDR1 is LNHDA, CDR2 SQIVND, per germline (reference sequence). The CDR3 is made up of 11 amino acids. CDR3 DNA sequence: TGTGCCAGTAGTATCAGAGGAGAGCAGTTCTTC. As protein: CASSIRGEQFF.

The V and J genes are TRBV18 and TRBJ1-5, with unresolved D. CDR3 length: 13 amino acids. Trimming stripped 2 bases from V and 6 bases from J, with 8 bases between. Per germline, CDR1 KGHSH and CDR2 LQKENI. The DNA of the CDR3 is TGTGCCAGCTCACCATCGGAGGGTCAGCCCCAGCATTTT. This translates into CASSPSEGQPQHF. The whole variable domain, remainder taken from reference TRBV18 and TRBJ1-5, is NAGVMQNPRHLVRRRGQEARLRCSPMKGHSHVYWYRQLPEEGLKFMVYLQKENIIDESGMPKERFSAEFPKEGPSILRIQQVVRGDSAAYFCASSPSEGQPQHFGDGTRLSIL.

The V call is TRBV4-2, the J call TRBJ1-6; 8 nucleotides agree with TRBD1. The length of the CDR3 is 18 residues. V shed 0 bases, J shed 2 bases, and the junction held 6 bases outside the gene matches. CDR1 LGHNA and CDR2 YNFKEQ come from the germline V gene. The CDR3 is CASSQEIPGGAYNSPLHF. The CDR3 DNA is TGTGCCAGCAGCCAAGAGATCCCAGGGGGCGCCTATAATTCACCCCTCCACTTT.

The rearrangement uses TRBV2 and TRBJ1-5, with a possible D match to TRBD1 (6 bases). V lost 1 base to trimming and J lost 2 bases, with 12 bases between them. This CDR3 region has 16 residues. From germline, CDR1 is SNHLY and CDR2 FYNNEI. DNA of the CDR3: TGTGCCAGCAGTGAAGAGTACAGGGTGGGCAATCAGCCCCAGCATTTT. Encoded protein: CASSEEYRVGNQPQHF. Full variable domain (outside the CDR3, taken from reference TRBV2 and TRBJ1-5): EPEVTQTPSHQVTQMGQEVILRCVPISNHLYFYWYRQILGQKVEFLVSFYNNEISEKSEIFDDQFSVERPDGSNFTLKIRSTKLEDSAMYFCASSEEYRVGNQPQHFGDGTRLSIL.